This passage covers 14 T cell receptor beta chains from one sample sequenced in a study of shared clonotypes between healthy human individuals. Assay: immunoSEQ multiplex PCR; the TCRdb copy retains only in-frame clones and omits some. The sample contains over a million clones, about 96% of which appear only once. The sample taken for sequencing was naive CD4+ T cells sorted from blood. The subset is: CD45RA+ positively selected. All receptors derive from a man aged 25 to 40 in good health.

The sample holds one count of this clone. This CDR3 is also generated by other DNA sequences in the sample. The chain combines TRBV28 with TRBJ1-5, with 8 bases fitting TRBD1. The CDR3 has 15 amino acids. Germline-derived CDR1 and CDR2 are MDHEN and SYDVKM. The V and J ends lost 3 bases and 2 bases, in that order; junction bases with no gene match: 3. The CDR3 region has the DNA TGTGCCAGCAGTTTTTCGGGACAGGGCAATCAGCCCCAGCATTTT. Its protein product is CASSFSGQGNQPQHF.

The V call is TRBV5-4, the J call TRBJ2-1; TRBD2 matches at 8 bases. Trimming removed 4 bases from V and 4 bases from J; junction bases left unmatched: 7. The CDR3 covers 15 residues. Germline values: CDR1 SGHNT, CDR2 YYREEE (reference sequence). In DNA form, the CDR3 reads TGTGCCAGCAGCCCCCGGGAGGGGGTATACAATGAGCAGTTCTTC. Its translation is CASSPREGVYNEQFF.

The V call is TRBV5-1, the J call TRBJ2-3; the match to TRBD1 covers 7 bases. The ends lost 4 bases at V and 4 bases at J; junction bases unmatched: 9. From germline, CDR1 is SGHRS and CDR2 YFSETQ. The CDR3 has 15 residues. CDR3 sequence reads: CASSTRQGGSDTQYF. The CDR3 DNA sequence: TGCGCCAGCAGCACAAGACAGGGCGGGTCAGATACGCAGTATTTT.

V is TRBV28 and J is TRBJ2-3, with D possibly being TRBD1 (6 bases). Germline loops: CDR1 MDHEN, CDR2 SYDVKM. V gave up 2 bases and J gave up 2 bases, with 11 bases separating them. This CDR3 has 15 residues. This CDR3 reads CASSLGTHPTDTQYF. In DNA, the CDR3 is TGTGCCAGCAGTTTAGGGACACACCCCACAGATACGCAGTATTTT.

The CDR3 region is CASSQDRGPHSGANVLTF. In DNA, the CDR3 is TGTGCCAGCAGCCAAGATAGGGGACCCCACTCTGGGGCCAACGTCCTGACTTTC. The rearrangement joins TRBV14 to TRBJ2-6; D possibly uses TRBD1 or TRBD2 (5 bases each). V lost 0 bases and J lost 0, with 12 bases in between. This CDR3 spans 18 amino acids. Germline CDR1 is SGHDN and CDR2 is FVKESK.

V gene TRBV28 combines with J gene TRBJ2-7; 9 bases agree with TRBD1. V shed 6 bases, J shed 6 bases, and the junction held 12 bases outside the gene matches. The CDR3 consists of 15 residues. Germline values: CDR1 MDHEN, CDR2 SYDVKM. The CDR3 region is CASSPQGTGIREQYF. In DNA, the CDR3 is TGTGCCAGCAGCCCCCAGGGGACAGGGATTCGCGAGCAGTACTTC.

The chain couples TRBV29-1 to TRBJ2-3; 9 bases are a match to TRBD2. The CDR3 runs 13 residues. Germline CDR1 reads SQVTM; CDR2 reads ANQGSEA. The V segment lost 5 bases and the J segment 3 bases; nucleotides outside the gene matches: 3. The CDR3 DNA sequence: TGCAGCGTTAGCGGGAGGTTGACAGATACGCAGTATTTT. This sequence encodes CSVSGRLTDTQYF.

This chain connects TRBV28 to TRBJ2-7; 11 positions match TRBD2. The germline gives CDR1 MDHEN, CDR2 SYDVKM. This CDR3 is 17 amino acids long. V dropped 5 bases and J dropped 0; count of bases not matched to a gene: 9. The CDR3 nucleotides are TGTGCCAGCAGTGCAAACCTCGGGACTAGCGGCTCCTACGAGCAGTACTTC. Protein: CASSANLGTSGSYEQYF.

This clone was detected once. CDR3 residues: CASRMRRNTEAFF. As DNA, the CDR3 is TGTGCCAGCAGGATGAGGCGGAACACTGAAGCTTTCTTT. The chain recombines TRBV5-4 with TRBJ1-1; D gene unclear. Trimming cost V 5 bases and J 1 base, with 9 bases left between them. The CDR3 consists of 13 residues. Germline V gene lookup returns CDR1 SGHNT and CDR2 YYREEE (reference sequence).

This chain joins TRBV12-5 and TRBJ1-2; D is perhaps TRBD1 (5 bases). Germline V CDR1 and CDR2: LGHNT, FRNRAP. V was trimmed by 6 bases and J by 0 bases, leaving 11 bases between them. The CDR3 totals 14 residues. CDR3 protein: CASGPPTANYGYTF. CDR3 sequence (DNA): TGTGCTAGTGGCCCCCCGACAGCTAACTATGGCTACACCTTC. The variable domain in full, completed from reference TRBV12-5 and TRBJ1-2, reads DARVTQTPRHKVTEMGQEVTMRCQPILGHNTVFWYRQTMMQGLELLAYFRNRAPLDDSGMPKDRFSAEMPDATLATLKIQPSEPRDSAVYFCASGPPTANYGYTFGSGTRLTVV.

This rearrangement joins TRBV2 to TRBJ2-7; the match to TRBD1 covers 9 bases. Germline CDR1 SNHLY, CDR2 FYNNEI. CDR3 size: 14 residues. With V trimmed by 7 bases and J by 6 bases, 10 bases remained unmatched. The CDR3 loop reads CASKMDRGAGEQYF. The DNA of the CDR3 is TGTGCCAGCAAGATGGACAGGGGTGCTGGCGAGCAGTACTTC.

J is TRBJ2-7 and V is TRBV7-2, with a tentative D call TRBD1 (5 bases). CDR3 length: 17 residues. Germline V gives CDR1 SGHTA, CDR2 FQGNSA. The germline V and J ends were trimmed by 7 bases and 5 bases, with 27 bases remaining between them. The CDR3 is CASIPSPGILIGDEQYF. The CDR3, as DNA: TGTGCCAGCATCCCCTCGCCAGGGATCTTAATTGGGGACGAGCAGTACTTC.

This clone was seen just once. The J gene is TRBJ2-7, the V gene TRBV29-1, with D maybe TRBD2 (6 bases). This CDR3 is built from 13 residues. V was shortened by 5 bases and J by 3 bases, with 14 bases between the two germline ends. Germline CDR1 is SQVTM and CDR2 is ANQGSEA. CDR3 bases: TGCAGCGTTTTGCGGGACCATTTCTACGAGCAGTACTTC. Residues: CSVLRDHFYEQYF.

V gene TRBV5-6 combines with J gene TRBJ1-2; D may be TRBD1 (6 bases). V was shortened by 0 bases and J by 4 bases, with 16 bases between the two germline ends. This CDR3 spans 16 amino acids. The germline V gene has CDR1 SGHDT and CDR2 YYEEEE. CDR3 amino acids: CASSLEGRQGSYGYTF. The CDR3 bases are TGTGCCAGCAGCTTGGAAGGGAGGCAGGGGAGCTATGGCTACACCTTC.